This T cell receptor beta chain emerged from a study of technical replicates of blood from several donors. TCRdb's copy holds only in-frame clones and misses some; the assay was immunoSEQ multiplex PCR. The profile shows about 74,000 clones, 70% to 90% of them singletons. The ends lost 4 bases at V and 8 bases at J; junction bases unmatched: 7. Germline values: CDR1 SQVTM, CDR2 ANQGSEA. The length of the CDR3 is 13 residues. The source is a human donor in good health. Some clones in this sample may be carry-over from other donors' samples. The rearrangement uses TRBV29-1 and TRBJ1-3, with 8 bases aligning to TRBD1. Sequenced material: PBMCs. This CDR3 is CSVGTGRGDTIYF. The CDR3 coding sequence is TGCAGCGTTGGGACAGGGAGAGGGGACACCATATATTTT.